The clone carrying this T cell receptor (beta chain) was counted between two and nine times. The sample belongs to a study of blood T cell repertoires in COVID-19. Original analysis: Reference gene primer amplification gave estimated nucleated cell counts. This table comes from immunoSEQ multiplex PCR, and its TCRdb copy is limited to in-frame clones, with some not included. For V, J and clone size, that table is used; D and trimming come from the DNA. This table has about 270,000 clones, around nine tenths appearing once. Germline V gene sequence: CDR1 MGHRA, CDR2 YSYEKL. With V trimmed by 2 bases and J by 5 bases, 2 bases remained unmatched. This CDR3 comprises 14 residues.

The TCR sequence derives from a man between 35 and 55 years old with active or convalescent COVID-19. Sequencing was done on a sample of peripheral blood. V gene TRBV4-1 combines with J gene TRBJ1-3, with 8 bases identical to TRBD1. This CDR3 reads CASSQQGARNTIYF. The CDR3 DNA is TGCGCCAGCAGCCAACAGGGGGCGCGAAACACCATATATTTT.